This TCR beta chain was found in a study of T cells in Graves' hyperthyroidism and ophthalmopathy. Study context: Staff took peripheral blood when the initial diagnosis was made, before any treatment began. Study outcomes and limitations: For ophthalmopathy, model prediction preceded onset by a median approximately 6 months. Stable hyperthyroidism and ophthalmopathy were separated using 13 V-J signatures.

Note on this clonotype: Antigen: not known. Germline is not matched at one junction end, which may reflect a read error.

The study enrolled patients aged 18 to 65 with newly diagnosed hyperthyroidism of under 2 months' duration. CDR1 and CDR2 (germline): SGHAT, FQNNGV. CDR3 length: 15 amino acids. TCR beta CDR3 regions were amplified from RNA transcripts. First-round RT-PCR targeting the TCR CDR3 was performed with the HTBI primer set. In TCRdb, the multiplex PCR reads were re-called with MiXCR into one record per CDR3 protein. The sample shows approximately 590,000 distinct CDR3 sequences, 15% to 18% of them seen only once. Sequencing input: blood. This clonotype originated in a woman aged 25 to 39 with Graves' hyperthyroidism. V usage is TRBV11-2 and J usage is TRBJ2-1; D remains unclear. The CDR3 is CASSQDPPGFVEQFF. The CDR3 DNA sequence: TGCGCCAGCAGCCAAGATCCCCCGGGTTTTGTTGAGCAGTTCTTC. Full variable domain (missing parts from reference TRBV11-2 and TRBJ2-1): EAGVAQSPRYKIIEKRQSVAFWCNPISGHATLYWYQQILGQGPKLLIQFQNNGVVDDSQLPKDRFSAERLKGVDSTLKIQPAKLEDSAVYLCASSQDPPGFVEQFFGPGTRLTVL.